The 15 T cell receptor beta chains below were found in one sample sequenced in a study of beta chain features in type 1 diabetes. General study findings and limits: Shortening of TCRB CDR3s, moderate but significant, appeared in all four CD4+ subsets of Type 1 diabetes patients.

Investigators reverse transcribed all isolated RNA, so they sequenced expressed TCRB transcripts. Sequenced by immunoSEQ multiplex PCR; TCRdb stores in-frame clones only, minus some. The sample yields about 160,000 clones, more than 60% seen once. Antigens of these TCRs are unknown. Sequencing was done on a sample of naive CD4+ T cells from blood. The receptors originated from a man aged 25-45 years with type 1 diabetes.

The V and J genes are TRBV28 and TRBJ2-7; a possible D gene is TRBD1 (6 bases). With 6 bases removed from V and 0 bases from J, the gap between germline ends came to 18 bases. Per germline, CDR1 MDHEN and CDR2 SYDVKM. This CDR3 comprises 16 residues. The CDR3, as DNA: TGTGCCAGCAGGCGCCTAGGGGGTCTAACCTCCTACGAGCAGTACTTC. This encodes CASRRLGGLTSYEQYF.

This chain joins TRBV7-9 and TRBJ2-7; D tentatively reads TRBD1 or TRBD2 (5 bases each). Germline V gives CDR1 SEHNR, CDR2 FQNEAQ (reference sequence). V dropped 1 base and J dropped 3 bases, with 13 bases sitting between them. This CDR3 has 15 amino acids. CDR3 sequence (DNA): TGTGCCAGCAGCTTAGTTCTGGGACGGAGCTACGAGCAGTACTTC. As protein: CASSLVLGRSYEQYF.

V and J are TRBV4-3 and TRBJ2-7; D call uncertain. The germline V and J ends were trimmed by 0 bases and 4 bases, with 7 bases remaining between them. The germline V gene encodes CDR1 LGHNA and CDR2 YSLEER. The CDR3 contains 13 residues. CDR3 loop: CASSQDLGYEQYF. The DNA of the CDR3 is TGCGCCAGCAGCCAAGATTTGGGGTACGAGCAGTACTTC.

V and J are TRBV28 and TRBJ2-1; perhaps TRBD2 as D (6 bases). The V end lost 3 bases, the J end lost 4 bases, and 13 bases lay between the germline ends. The CDR3 is 15 residues long. Germline-derived CDR1 and CDR2 are MDHEN and SYDVKM. The CDR3, as DNA: TGTGCCAGCAGTTTTAGGCGGGGCCTATACAATGAGCAGTTCTTC. Amino acid sequence: CASSFRRGLYNEQFF.

This clone was found a few times. V and J are TRBV29-1 and TRBJ2-4; D not resolved. The ends were cut back, 4 bases at V and 8 bases at J, with 9 bases in the middle. Germline CDR1 SQVTM, CDR2 ANQGSEA. This CDR3 is built from 11 residues. CDR3 in amino acids: CSVAQQDIQYF. The CDR3 nucleotides read TGCAGCGTTGCACAGCAGGACATTCAGTACTTC.

This rearrangement joins TRBV10-3 to TRBJ2-3, with 8 bases lining up with TRBD2. The V gene's germline CDR1 is ENHRY and CDR2 SYGVKD. The CDR3 totals 13 residues. Trimming took 7 bases from V and 1 from J; bases not matched to a gene: 1. The CDR3 sequence is CAITTSGTDTQYF. The CDR3, as DNA: TGTGCCATCACGACTAGCGGCACAGATACGCAGTATTTT.

V and J are TRBV29-1 and TRBJ1-2; D uncertain. The CDR3 totals 12 residues. The germline V and J ends were trimmed by 7 bases and 5 bases, with 14 bases remaining between them. CDR1 is SQVTM and CDR2 is ANQGSEA in the germline V gene. Here the CDR3 DNA reads TGCAGCGGCAGAGAGGATGAATATGGCTACACCTTC. It yields the protein CSGREDEYGYTF.

This clone has just a few counts. The V gene is TRBV6-1, the J gene TRBJ2-7; tentative D call: TRBD1 (5 bases). Germline V gives CDR1 MNHNS, CDR2 SASEGT. With 6 bases removed from V and 6 bases from J, the gap between germline ends came to 15 bases. The CDR3 loop spans 13 amino acids. The CDR3 DNA sequence: TGTGCCAGCAGACTGGCTGGGGCCCCCGAGCAGTACTTC. Residues: CASRLAGAPEQYF.

V and J are TRBV7-9 and TRBJ1-1; TRBD1 matches 7 bases. The CDR3 covers 13 residues. The V and J ends lost 7 bases and 3 bases, in that order; junction bases with no gene match: 5. The V gene's germline CDR1 is SEHNR and CDR2 FQNEAQ (reference sequence). In nucleotides, the CDR3 is TGTGCCAGCAACCGACAGGGTGACACTGAAGCTTTCTTT. Translating gives CASNRQGDTEAFF.

The chain combines TRBV29-1 with TRBJ2-5, with 7 nucleotides matching TRBD1. The V gene's germline CDR1 is SQVTM and CDR2 ANQGSEA. This CDR3 spans 13 amino acids. Trimming removed 7 bases from V and 5 bases from J; junction bases left unmatched: 10. CDR3 coding DNA: TGCAGCGGAAAACAGGGGTCGTGGGAGACCCAGTACTTC. Its translation: CSGKQGSWETQYF.

This clone was observed a handful of times. J is TRBJ2-7 and V is TRBV25-1, with 8 nucleotides matching TRBD2. V was pared by 7 bases and J by 6 bases, with 8 bases of the junction left unmatched. The CDR3 length is 13 residues. The germline gives CDR1 MGHDK, CDR2 SYGVNS. CDR3 DNA: TGTGCCAGCAAATATACGGGGGGGCCCGAGCAGTACTTC. Translated: CASKYTGGPEQYF.

Concerning this clone itself: Distinct nucleotide sequences in the sample also encode this CDR3. The J gene is TRBJ2-7, the V gene TRBV29-1; D might be TRBD1 or TRBD2, each matching 5 bases. This CDR3 is built from 12 residues. V lost 6 bases and J lost 1, with 10 bases in between. Germline values: CDR1 SQVTM, CDR2 ANQGSEA. The CDR3 DNA sequence: TGCAGCGTAGGGACCTCATCCTACGAGCAGTACTTC. The encoded protein is CSVGTSSYEQYF.

V usage is TRBV7-9 and J usage is TRBJ2-7, with D hard to call. The CDR3 runs 13 residues. Germline values: CDR1 SEHNR, CDR2 FQNEAQ (reference sequence). The ends were cut back, 0 bases at V and 5 bases at J, with 8 bases in the middle. CDR3 residues: CASSLAQRDEQYF. In DNA, the CDR3 is TGTGCCAGCAGCTTAGCGCAAAGGGACGAGCAGTACTTC.

The chain uses TRBV14 and TRBJ2-3; D uncertain. Looked up from germline, CDR1 is SGHDN and CDR2 is FVKESK. Trimming took off 3 bases at V and 0 bases at J, with 4 bases between the two ends. This CDR3 region has 13 residues. CDR3 region: CASSHPSTDTQYF. Here the CDR3 DNA reads TGTGCCAGCAGCCATCCAAGCACAGATACGCAGTATTTT.

The DNA of the CDR3 is TGCAGCGTTGCCGAGTTGATGACCGGGGAGCTGTTTTTT. It is translated as CSVAELMTGELFF. The chain is built from TRBV29-1 and TRBJ2-2; D gene uncertain. This CDR3 is 13 amino acids long. In germline, CDR1 is SQVTM, CDR2 ANQGSEA. With 4 bases removed from V and 5 bases from J, the gap between germline ends came to 11 bases.